The source of this T cell receptor beta chain is a study of T cell responses to AZD1222 COVID-19 vaccine. V was shortened by 3 bases and J by 7 bases, with 10 bases between the two germline ends. Germline-derived CDR1 and CDR2 are DFQATT and SNEGSKA (reference sequence). This CDR3 is 11 amino acids long. Clones were sequenced by immunoSEQ multiplex PCR, and TCRdb holds only the in-frame ones, with some missing. The sample has 110,000 or so clones; 88% are singletons. The source material was peripheral blood, sampled 28 days after the second AZD1222 dose. This chain links TRBV20-1 with TRBJ2-7, with D hard to call. The clonotype originates from an adult who received the AZD1222 COVID-19 vaccine. The CDR3 sequence: CSARGAWEQYF. The CDR3 DNA is TGCAGTGCTAGGGGTGCGTGGGAGCAGTACTTC.